This T cell receptor beta chain was captured by sequencing in a study of T cells in Graves' hyperthyroidism and ophthalmopathy. Study-wide results and limits: The authors' 13 V-J model separated ophthalmopathy from stable hyperthyroidism.

Pregnant or lactating patients were excluded, as were those with uncontrolled infection or other autoimmune disease. This clonotype was seen repeatedly, ten times or more. The antigen is undetermined. The CDR3 sequence is 14 residues long. V gave up 1 base and J gave up 4 bases, with 9 bases separating them. Germline CDR1 is SGHDT and CDR2 is YYEEEE. Amplified TCR beta CDR3 regions came from RNA transcripts. During a first-round RT-PCR of the TCR CDR3, the HTBI primer set was used. TCRdb ran MiXCR on the multiplex PCR reads and lists one entry per CDR3 protein. This repertoire shows 500,000 to 600,000 distinct CDR3 sequences, approximately 44% found once; its top ten account for around 20%.

V gene TRBV5-6 combines with J gene TRBJ1-3, with D uncertain. Sequencing used peripheral blood or thyroid tissue (not recorded which). This TCR came from an adult woman with Graves' disease, either hyperthyroidism or ophthalmopathy (not recorded which). CDR3 DNA sequence: TGTGCCAGCAGCTTGCTACCAGGCGGAAACACCATATATTTT. Protein: CASSLLPGGNTIYF.